The subject of this entry is one T cell receptor (beta chain). This record belongs to a study of blood T cell repertoires in COVID-19. Across the study: Samples representing acute and convalescent COVID-19 were sourced from the United States, Italy and Spain. Nucleic acid was either cDNA or gDNA, and it came from T cells, B-cell-depleted T cells, or PBMCs.

The CDR3 has 14 amino acids. Looked up from germline, CDR1 is SGHRS and CDR2 is YFSETQ. The V end lost 4 bases, the J end lost 2 bases, and 12 bases lay between the germline ends. Source study methods: From reference gene primer amplification, estimates of nucleated cell counts were derived. Method: immunoSEQ multiplex PCR; TCRdb's copy keeps in-frame clones and lacks some. That table supplies the V and J calls and clone size; D and trimming were determined from the DNA. The data hold approximately 150,000 clones, with about four fifths observed a single time. Sample: peripheral blood. The chain couples TRBV5-1 to TRBJ1-2; D ambiguous. The TCR sequence derives from a human donor in a cohort sampled during active COVID-19. CDR3 sequence: CASSPLTENYGYTF. DNA of the CDR3: TGCGCCAGCAGCCCCCTTACAGAAAACTATGGCTACACCTTC.